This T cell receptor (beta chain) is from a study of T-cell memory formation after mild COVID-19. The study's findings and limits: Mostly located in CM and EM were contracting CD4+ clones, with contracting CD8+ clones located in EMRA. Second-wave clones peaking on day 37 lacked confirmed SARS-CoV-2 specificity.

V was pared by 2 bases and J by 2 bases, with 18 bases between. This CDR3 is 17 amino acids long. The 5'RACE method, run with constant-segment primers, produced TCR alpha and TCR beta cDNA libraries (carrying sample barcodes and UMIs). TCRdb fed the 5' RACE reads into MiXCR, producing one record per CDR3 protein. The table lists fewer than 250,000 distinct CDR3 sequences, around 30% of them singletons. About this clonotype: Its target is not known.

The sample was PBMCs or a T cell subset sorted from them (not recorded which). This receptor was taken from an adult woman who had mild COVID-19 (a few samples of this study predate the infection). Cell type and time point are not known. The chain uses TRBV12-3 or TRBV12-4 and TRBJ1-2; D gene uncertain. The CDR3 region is CASSLIPRGGSNYGYTF. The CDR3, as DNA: TGTGCCAGCAGTTTAATCCCTCGGGGAGGGTCGAACTATGGCTACACCTTC.